This entry lists 25 T cell receptor beta chains sequenced from one sample in a study of blood T cell repertoires in COVID-19. Data came from immunoSEQ multiplex PCR; TCRdb stores just in-frame clones and leaves some out. The sample holds about 220,000 clones; around 86% are singletons and the top ten take 3% to 4.5%. Material for sequencing was PBMCs or T cells enriched from blood (not recorded which). All receptors derive from a woman aged 40 to 50 with acute COVID-19.

The gene calls are TRBV18 and TRBJ1-4, with 10 bases identical to TRBD1. This CDR3 spans 14 amino acids. V shed 4 bases and J 8 bases; nucleotides not matched to a gene: 4. CDR1 is KGHSH, CDR2 LQKENI, per germline. CDR3 sequence reads: CASSRDRGNEKLFF. The CDR3, as DNA: TGTGCCAGCTCACGGGACAGGGGAAACGAAAAACTGTTTTTT.

V and J are TRBV9 and TRBJ1-1, with D possibly matching TRBD1 (5 bases). The CDR3 extends over 16 amino acids. Germline V gene data show CDR1 as SGDLS and CDR2 as YYNGEE. The V end was cut by 4 bases, the J end by 5 bases, with 21 bases between. The CDR3 sequence: CASSPHPGGESTEAFF. The CDR3 DNA is TGTGCCAGCAGCCCCCACCCCGGGGGGGAATCGACTGAAGCTTTCTTT.

The CDR3 loop reads CATSTGFQPQHF. CDR3 coding DNA: TGTGCCACCAGCACGGGGTTTCAGCCCCAGCATTTT. The V call is TRBV15, the J call TRBJ1-5, with D unclear. Per germline, CDR1 LNHNV and CDR2 YYDKDF (reference sequence). Trimming cost V 4 bases and J 6 bases, with 7 bases left between them. CDR3 length equals 12 residues.

This clone has a single count. The V gene is TRBV7-2, the J gene TRBJ1-1; D not resolved. The CDR3 has 13 residues. Per germline, CDR1 SGHTA and CDR2 FQGNSA. V shed 4 bases and J shed 5 bases, with 11 bases lying between them. CDR3: CASSSTGVTEAFF. For the CDR3, the DNA is TGTGCCAGCAGCTCCACGGGTGTGACTGAAGCTTTCTTT. Full variable domain (outside the CDR3, taken from reference TRBV7-2 and TRBJ1-1): GAGVSQSPSNKVTEKGKDVELRCDPISGHTALYWYRQSLGQGLEFLIYFQGNSAPDKSGLPSDRFSAERTGGSVSTLTIQRTQQEDSAVYLCASSSTGVTEAFFGQGTRLTVV.

This clone was counted once. This sequence joins TRBV6-1 and TRBJ1-2; D gene uncertain. The germline CDR1 and CDR2 sequences are MNHNS and SASEGT. V was pared by 2 bases and J by 6 bases, with 10 bases between. CDR3 length equals 13 residues. The CDR3 DNA reads as TGTGCCAGCAGTGAAATGACACCTGATGGCTACACCTTC. This translates into CASSEMTPDGYTF.

V usage is TRBV15 and J usage is TRBJ2-7; TRBD1 aligns across 12 bases. The CDR3 loop spans 15 amino acids. The germline V gene encodes CDR1 LNHNV and CDR2 YYDKDF (reference sequence). J was trimmed by 5 bases and V by 5 bases; bases with no gene match: 7. CDR3 nucleotides: TGTGCCACCAGCCCCCGGGACAGGGGGCCTCACGAGCAGTACTTC. It is translated as CATSPRDRGPHEQYF.

To note about this clone: This sample also contains other DNA sequences that code for the same CDR3. The chain joins TRBV10-1 to TRBJ1-1; D might be TRBD1 (6 bases). CDR1 and CDR2 from the germline V gene are WNHNN and SYGVQD (reference sequence). The CDR3 has 13 amino acids. Trimming removed 6 bases from V and 0 bases from J, with 8 bases in between. The CDR3 sequence: CASRGTLNTEAFF. CDR3 in DNA: TGCGCCAGCAGGGGGACACTGAACACTGAAGCTTTCTTT.

The V call is TRBV5-1, the J call TRBJ1-2; D is unresolved. V shed 0 bases and J shed 4 bases, with 13 bases lying between them. The germline CDR1 and CDR2 sequences are SGHRS and YFSETQ. This CDR3 comprises 15 residues. This CDR3 reads CASSLAGRSPYGYTF. The CDR3 coding sequence is TGCGCCAGCAGCTTGGCTGGGCGCTCCCCCTATGGCTACACCTTC.

This chain uses TRBV5-1 with TRBJ1-1; D remains unclear. CDR3 length equals 14 residues. Trimming cost V 1 base and J 5 bases, with 12 bases left between them. Germline V gene sequence: CDR1 SGHRS, CDR2 YFSETQ. The CDR3 sequence is CASSLQESSTEAFF. CDR3 DNA: TGCGCCAGCAGCTTGCAAGAGAGCTCTACTGAAGCTTTCTTT.

This sequence joins TRBV21-1 and TRBJ2-3; TRBD1 is the table's D call, not checked against the DNA. TRBV21-1 is a known pseudogene. The CDR3 is made up of 16 amino acids. CDR3 protein: CASSKAVQVDTDTQYF. CDR3 DNA sequence: TGTGCCAGCAGCAAAGCTGTTCAGGTTGACACAGATACGCAGTATTTT.

V is TRBV9 and J is TRBJ2-7; TRBD1 aligns across 10 bases. The junction had 5 bases not matched to a gene; V was cut back by 4 bases and J by 4 bases. This CDR3 contains 14 residues. The germline V gene encodes CDR1 SGDLS and CDR2 YYNGEE. In DNA form, the CDR3 reads TGTGCCAGCAGCTACTCGGGACAGGGGTACGAGCAGTACTTC. Its protein is CASSYSGQGYEQYF.

This chain uses TRBV28 with TRBJ1-2, with 7 nucleotides matching TRBD1. V was clipped by 5 bases and J by 4 bases; unmatched bases: 4. The CDR3 loop spans 13 amino acids. Germline assignment: CDR1 MDHEN and CDR2 SYDVKM. The CDR3 DNA reads TGTGCCAGCAGTAAACAGGGGTTCTATGGCTACACCTTC. Amino acids: CASSKQGFYGYTF.

The V gene is TRBV7-6, the J gene TRBJ2-2; D perhaps matches TRBD2 (5 bases). Trimming took 4 bases from V and 9 from J, leaving 18 bases between them. This CDR3 spans 15 amino acids. The germline V gene encodes CDR1 SGHVS and CDR2 FNYEAQ. CDR3 region: CASSSIPGSGRELFF. The DNA for the CDR3 is TGTGCCAGCAGCTCAATTCCGGGCTCCGGGAGGGAGCTGTTTTTT.

This clone is a singleton in its sample. The V gene is TRBV30, the J gene TRBJ1-4; perhaps TRBD1 as D (6 bases). Germline loops: CDR1 GTSNPN, CDR2 SVGIG (reference sequence). Trimming removed 4 bases at V and 0 bases at J, with 6 bases between. The CDR3 is 13 amino acids. For the CDR3, the DNA is TGTGCCTGGACAGGGGCAACTAATGAAAAACTGTTTTTT. This translates into CAWTGATNEKLFF.

This clone was recorded a few times. CDR3 in DNA: TGTGCCAGCAGCCAAGACGGCTTCGCGGGGGCGACCGCGGAGACCCAGTACTTC. Encoded protein: CASSQDGFAGATAETQYF. V gene TRBV3-1 (or the pseudogene TRBV3-2) combines with J gene TRBJ2-5; D perhaps matches TRBD2 (7 bases). V was cut by 0 bases and J by 5 bases, with 22 bases left in between. Germline lookup yields CDR1 LGHDT and CDR2 YNNKEL (reference sequence). The CDR3 is 18 residues long.

The rearrangement links TRBV9 to TRBJ1-1, with 8 bases identical to TRBD1. V was clipped by 3 bases and J by 5 bases; unmatched bases: 3. The CDR3 has 13 residues. CDR1 and CDR2 (germline): SGDLS, YYNGEE. The CDR3 reads CASSETGVTEAFF. CDR3 nucleotide sequence: TGTGCCAGCAGCGAGACAGGGGTGACTGAAGCTTTCTTT.

The V gene is TRBV24-1, the J gene TRBJ1-5; D unresolved. V lost 4 bases to trimming and J lost 3 bases, with 15 bases between them. From germline, CDR1 is KGHDR and CDR2 SFDVKD. The CDR3 is 16 residues long. CDR3 DNA sequence: TGTGCCACCAGTGACGGGTTTGGCGGTTTCAATCAGCCCCAGCATTTT. This codes for CATSDGFGGFNQPQHF.

The gene calls are TRBV19 and TRBJ1-1; tentative D call: TRBD1 (5 bases). Germline CDR1 LNHDA, CDR2 SQIVND (reference sequence). The CDR3 loop spans 16 amino acids. The V and J ends lost 4 bases and 1 base respectively, with 16 bases between them. CDR3 in amino acids: CASSTYRGGSNTEAFF. The CDR3 nucleotides read TGTGCCAGTAGTACGTACCGGGGGGGGTCGAACACTGAAGCTTTCTTT.

J is TRBJ2-2 and V is TRBV10-1; TRBD1 might be the D (5 bases). The ends were cut back, 0 bases at V and 1 base at J, with 9 bases in the middle. This CDR3 comprises 16 residues. CDR1 is WNHNN and CDR2 is SYGVQD in the germline V gene (reference sequence). The CDR3 loop is CASSESGDLNTGELFF. As DNA, the CDR3 is TGCGCCAGCAGTGAGTCAGGGGATCTGAACACCGGGGAGCTGTTTTTT.

This rearrangement joins TRBV4-1 to TRBJ1-4; perhaps TRBD1 as D (5 bases). CDR3 length: 16 amino acids. Trimming removed 4 bases at V and 8 bases at J, with 20 bases between. From germline, CDR1 is MGHRA and CDR2 YSYEKL. CDR3 DNA: TGCGCCAGCAGCCGGTCTCTAGACAGCACGGGCGAAAAACTGTTTTTT. Amino acid sequence: CASSRSLDSTGEKLFF.

The genes are TRBV30 and TRBJ2-5, with 15 bases that match TRBD2. The CDR3 extends over 18 amino acids. Trimming removed 0 bases from V and 1 base from J; junction bases left unmatched: 6. CDR1 is GTSNPN, CDR2 SVGIG, per germline (reference sequence). The CDR3 sequence is CAWSVGLAGGGLQETQYF. In DNA, the CDR3 is TGTGCCTGGAGTGTAGGACTAGCGGGGGGGGGACTCCAAGAGACCCAGTACTTC.

The CDR3 nucleotides read TGTGCCAGCAGCTCCCGTCTACAGGGGTATGGCTACACCTTC. Residues: CASSSRLQGYGYTF. The gene calls are TRBV9 and TRBJ1-2; 7 nucleotides line up with TRBD1. J was trimmed by 5 bases and V by 4 bases; bases with no gene match: 8. This CDR3 comprises 14 residues. Looked up from germline, CDR1 is SGDLS and CDR2 is YYNGEE.

The rearrangement joins TRBV15 to TRBJ1-2; D unclear. The V end lost 5 bases, the J end lost 5 bases, and 6 bases lay between the germline ends. This CDR3 contains 11 residues. Germline V gene sequence: CDR1 LNHNV, CDR2 YYDKDF (reference sequence). CDR3 sequence: CATSEGYGYTF. As DNA, the CDR3 is TGTGCCACCAGCGAGGGTTATGGCTACACCTTC.

The CDR3 here is CASSLVFNSLGNEQFF. The DNA for the CDR3 is TGTGCCAGCAGCTTGGTTTTTAACAGTTTAGGCAATGAGCAGTTCTTC. The genes are TRBV5-6 and TRBJ2-1; D is ambiguous. This CDR3 has 16 residues. The V gene lost 0 bases and the J gene lost 6 bases, with 16 bases spanning the gap. Germline V lookup: CDR1 SGHDT, CDR2 YYEEEE.

The J gene is TRBJ2-3, the V gene TRBV7-8, with D maybe TRBD1 (6 bases). V was trimmed by 6 bases and J by 2 bases, leaving 12 bases between them. Germline V gene lookup returns CDR1 SGHVS and CDR2 FQNEAQ. This CDR3 spans 14 amino acids. DNA for the CDR3: TGTGCCAGCAGAACAGGGCCCCTCACAGATACGCAGTATTTT. As protein: CASRTGPLTDTQYF.